One TCR beta chain is described in this entry. It has no known antigen specificity. One base away there is no much larger clone; base qualities are not given. The trial excluded patients who had a history of autoimmune disease or who were on systemic immunosuppression. In every dose cohort, peripheral blood was drawn for TCR sequencing at baseline, cycle 4 day 1, and cycle 7 day 1. The samples were drawn from a first-in-human, open-label, multicenter phase I dose-escalation trial of ivuxolimab. The trial enrolled adults with locally advanced or metastatic head and neck squamous cell, hepatocellular, melanoma or renal cell carcinoma. Before TCR sequencing, CD4+ and CD8+ T cells were separately sorted from peripheral blood. This sample was taken from a study of OX40 agonist ivuxolimab in advanced cancers. Concerning the study at large: Ivuxolimab was an agonistic, fully human IgG2 monoclonal antibody directed against OX40 (CD134), a costimulatory receptor. Among the roughly 50 dose-escalation patients, approximately 20 had hepatocellular carcinoma, about 15 melanoma, 9 renal cell carcinoma and 9 head and neck cancer. Intravenous ivuxolimab was administered to patients every 2 weeks at six dose levels: 0.01, 0.1, 0.3, 1.5, 3 and 10 mg/kg. The paper covers the monotherapy dose-escalation part of the phase I ivuxolimab trial, which included N ≈ 52 patients. Partial responses occurred in three dose-escalation patients, of whom one had hepatocellular carcinoma and two had cutaneous melanoma. Prior anti-PD-1, anti-PD-L1 or anti-CTLA-4 therapy was permitted, and about 40% of dose-escalation patients had received checkpoint inhibitors. The dose-escalation cohort was about 86% male with a mean age of about 58 years, ranging from roughly 23 to 79. Peripheral TCRbeta sequencing aimed to test whether ivuxolimab altered TCR sequence diversity and caused clonal T-cell expansion.

Here is what the overall study found, with its caveats: After ivuxolimab, expanded clones were on average more numerous among CD8+ T cells than among CD4+ T cells. At doses from 0.1 to 3.0 mg/kg, clonal expansion was seen in both CD4+ and CD8+ blood T cells between baseline and week 6. Antigen specificity was not determined for the clonally expanded peripheral T cells. In partial responders in the 0.1-3.0 mg/kg groups, normalized peripheral clonal expansion was found to be among the lowest, especially among CD8+ T cells. Low levels of normalized T-cell clonal expansion were also shown by some nonresponding patients.

For sequencing of the TCRbeta CDR3 region, genomic DNA was extracted from the sorted cells. TCRbeta CDR3 regions were sequenced using the immunoSEQ Assay. TCRdb provides this immuneACCESS table in a form limited to in-frame rearrangements. Some clones are lacking; in checked studies, under half of them reflect an unresolved V gene, and why the rest are absent is not known. The sample yields 70,000 to 95,000 clones; approximately 90% were counted once. The ten largest clones take up 0.51% of the sample. This clonotype was sampled from an adult with an advanced solid tumor such as melanoma, head and neck, liver or kidney cancer. The specimen was CD4+ or CD8+ T cells sorted from blood, collected in a trial of the OX40 agonist ivuxolimab.

The nucleotide sequence reads TGTGCCAGCTCACCACCTAGCGGCCTCAACCAAGAGACCCAGTACTTC. Translated, it gives CASSPPSGLNQETQYF. The chain is assembled from TRBV18 and TRBJ2-5; the D gene is perhaps TRBD2, from 6 matching bases. V is shortened by 0 bases, J by 0 bases, and the region joining them spans 11 bases. From cysteine to phenylalanine, the CDR3 is 16 amino acids long. The CDR3 DNA has 48 bases and is translated from base 1. The germline V gene yields KGHSH for CDR1 and LQKENI for CDR2.